This T cell receptor (beta chain) was found in a study of blood T cell repertoires in COVID-19. In the authors' workflow: Amplifying reference gene primers gave estimates of nucleated cell counts. Clones were read by immunoSEQ multiplex PCR, and TCRdb kept only the in-frame ones, dropping some. V, J and clone size reflect that table, while D and trimming were determined from the DNA. The table shows 93,000 or so clones, with about 90% occurring only once. CDR1 is GTSNPN and CDR2 is SVGIG in the germline V gene (reference sequence). Trimming removed 2 bases at V and 7 bases at J, with 15 bases between. This CDR3 comprises 13 residues.

This rearrangement joins TRBV30 to TRBJ2-7; D unresolved. The sequence was obtained from an older woman with acute or convalescent COVID-19. The sequenced sample consisted of peripheral blood. CDR3 sequence (DNA): TGTGCCTGGAGTAGGAGCGTCGCCTTGGAGCAGTACTTC. It yields the protein CAWSRSVALEQYF.